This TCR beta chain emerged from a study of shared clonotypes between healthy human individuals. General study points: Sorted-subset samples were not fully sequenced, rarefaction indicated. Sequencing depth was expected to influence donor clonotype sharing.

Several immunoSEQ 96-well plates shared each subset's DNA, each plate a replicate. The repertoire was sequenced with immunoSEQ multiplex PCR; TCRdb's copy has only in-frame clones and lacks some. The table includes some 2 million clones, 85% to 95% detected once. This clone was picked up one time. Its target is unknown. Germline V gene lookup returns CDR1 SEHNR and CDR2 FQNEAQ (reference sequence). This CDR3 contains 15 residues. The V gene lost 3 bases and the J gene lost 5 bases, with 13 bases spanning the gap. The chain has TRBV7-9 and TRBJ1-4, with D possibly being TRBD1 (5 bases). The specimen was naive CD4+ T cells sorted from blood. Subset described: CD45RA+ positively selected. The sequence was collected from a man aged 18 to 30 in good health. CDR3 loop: CASSFDRVTNEKLFF. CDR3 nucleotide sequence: TGTGCCAGCAGCTTCGACAGAGTCACGAATGAAAAACTGTTTTTT.